These 32 T cell receptor beta chains were sequenced from one sample in a study of T cell changes during pregnancy in multiple sclerosis. Clones were read by immunoSEQ multiplex PCR, and TCRdb kept only the in-frame ones, dropping some. The sample yields some 100,000 clones, 92% seen once. This sample comprised peripheral blood, obtained after pregnancy. Receptors originate from a female donor with multiple sclerosis, enrolled in a pregnancy study.

V is TRBV11-2 and J is TRBJ2-7; the D gene is possibly TRBD1 (6 bases). The V gene's germline CDR1 is SGHAT and CDR2 FQNNGV. Trimming stripped 0 bases from V and 2 bases from J, with 11 bases between. The CDR3 spans 15 residues. The CDR3 loop is CASSLDGGSTYEQYF. DNA of the CDR3: TGTGCCAGCAGCTTAGATGGGGGCAGTACCTACGAGCAGTACTTC.

V is TRBV5-1 and J is TRBJ1-2, with D possibly matching TRBD1 (5 bases). Trimming removed 2 bases from V and 8 bases from J, with 13 bases in between. Per germline, CDR1 SGHRS and CDR2 YFSETQ. The CDR3 is 13 residues long. CDR3 region: CASSFQGTDGYTF. The CDR3 DNA sequence: TGCGCCAGCAGCTTCCAGGGAACGGACGGCTACACCTTC.

The chain carries TRBV18 and TRBJ1-2, with D maybe TRBD1 (6 bases). Looked up from germline, CDR1 is KGHSH and CDR2 is LQKENI. This CDR3 is 15 amino acids long. V was trimmed by 8 bases and J by 4 bases, leaving 20 bases between them. CDR3 nucleotide sequence: TGTGCCAGCGGTCAGGGGCCACTAACCCTCTATGGCTACACCTTC. Translation: CASGQGPLTLYGYTF.

The genes are TRBV4-1 and TRBJ1-5, with 7 bases matching TRBD1. The CDR3 length is 15 residues. J lost 8 bases, V lost 3 bases, and 10 bases had no gene match. Germline CDR1 MGHRA, CDR2 YSYEKL. The DNA for the CDR3 is TGCGCCAGCAGCCAGGGCCGACAGGGCCGGGAGCCCCAGCATTTT. It translates to CASSQGRQGREPQHF.

This rearrangement joins TRBV5-1 to TRBJ2-5; D perhaps matches TRBD1 (6 bases). CDR1 and CDR2 (germline): SGHRS, YFSETQ. Trimming removed 4 bases from V and 1 base from J, with 14 bases in between. The length of the CDR3 is 15 residues. CDR3 amino acids: CASSVAWDTQETQYF. The CDR3 bases are TGCGCCAGCAGCGTCGCGTGGGACACCCAAGAGACCCAGTACTTC. Filled out from reference TRBV5-1 and TRBJ2-5, the complete variable domain reads KAGVTQTPRYLIKTRGQQVTLSCSPISGHRSVSWYQQTPGQGLQFLFEYFSETQRNKGNFPGRFSGRQFSNSRSEMNVSTLELGDSALYLCASSVAWDTQETQYFGPGTRLLVL.

The rearrangement joins TRBV7-9 to TRBJ1-2; D uncertain. The CDR3 extends over 16 amino acids. The V gene's germline CDR1 is SEHNR and CDR2 FQNEAQ (reference sequence). V gave up 6 bases and J gave up 1 base, with 18 bases separating them. Written as DNA, the CDR3 is TGTGCCAGCAGGATATCCGGGAAGACTTTTAACTATGGCTACACCTTC. This gives the protein CASRISGKTFNYGYTF.

The chain recombines TRBV6-1 with TRBJ2-2; D is possibly TRBD2 (6 bases). This CDR3 is 17 amino acids long. CDR1 MNHNS and CDR2 SASEGT come from the germline V gene. Trimming stripped 6 bases from V and 6 bases from J, with 23 bases between. Here the CDR3 DNA reads TGTGCCAGCAGCGAAACGTTGGGCGGGATAGGGTCCGGGGAGCTGTTTTTT. It yields the protein CASSETLGGIGSGELFF.

The genes are TRBV30 and TRBJ2-1; 7 nucleotides match TRBD1. Trimming removed 4 bases from V and 3 bases from J; junction bases left unmatched: 9. This CDR3 spans 15 amino acids. Germline values: CDR1 GTSNPN, CDR2 SVGIG (reference sequence). CDR3 nucleotide sequence: TGTGCCTGGAACCCTGTACAGGGGTTCTACAATGAGCAGTTCTTC. The encoded protein is CAWNPVQGFYNEQFF.

This rearrangement joins TRBV7-9 to TRBJ2-7; maybe TRBD2 (5 bases). Germline V gives CDR1 SEHNR, CDR2 FQNEAQ (reference sequence). The CDR3 runs 13 residues. The ends were cut back, 5 bases at V and 5 bases at J, with 13 bases in the middle. CDR3 sequence: CASSPPVGDEQYF. The CDR3 region has the DNA TGTGCCAGCAGCCCCCCCGTGGGAGACGAGCAGTACTTC.

The chain carries TRBV19 and TRBJ2-2; D is perhaps TRBD1 (6 bases). Germline values: CDR1 LNHDA, CDR2 SQIVND (reference sequence). Trimming took 5 bases from V and 2 from J, leaving 12 bases between them. The CDR3 extends over 15 amino acids. This CDR3 reads CASSQNRDNTGELFF. CDR3 coding DNA: TGTGCCAGTAGTCAAAACAGGGATAACACCGGGGAGCTGTTTTTT.

The rearrangement links TRBV10-3 to TRBJ1-1, with D perhaps matching TRBD1 (6 bases). The V gene lost 10 bases and the J gene lost 1 base, with 19 bases spanning the gap. CDR3 length: 15 residues. Germline V lookup: CDR1 ENHRY, CDR2 SYGVKD. CDR3 region: CASQQTRQENTEAFF. The CDR3 nucleotides read TGTGCCAGCCAACAAACAAGACAGGAGAACACTGAAGCTTTCTTT.

V gene TRBV7-2 combines with J gene TRBJ2-2, with D possibly being TRBD1 (6 bases). CDR3 length equals 14 residues. Trimming shortened V by 3 bases and J by 7 bases, and 12 bases separated the two germline ends. Germline CDR1 is SGHTA and CDR2 is FQGNSA. The CDR3 sequence: CASSFTGFVGELFF. The DNA of the CDR3 is TGTGCCAGCAGCTTTACAGGGTTTGTCGGGGAGCTGTTTTTT.

This sequence joins TRBV30 and TRBJ2-5, with a tentative D call TRBD2 (5 bases). Germline loops: CDR1 GTSNPN, CDR2 SVGIG (reference sequence). Trimming pared 4 bases from V and 5 bases from J, leaving 14 bases between. The CDR3 extends over 13 amino acids. The CDR3 DNA sequence: TGTGCCTGGACACAAAATTCGGGGGAGACCCAGTACTTC. It translates to CAWTQNSGETQYF.

The rearrangement links TRBV10-2 to TRBJ2-4; 7 bases fit TRBD2. J was trimmed by 8 bases and V by 4 bases; bases with no gene match: 2. The CDR3 sequence is 12 residues long. Germline lookup yields CDR1 WSHSY and CDR2 SAAADI. The DNA for the CDR3 is TGCGCCAGCAGTGGGGCGGGGGACATTCAGTACTTC. Translating it yields CASSGAGDIQYF.

V gene TRBV7-3 combines with J gene TRBJ2-1; TRBD2 aligns across 7 bases. Germline trimming cut 3 bases from V and 4 bases from J; bases unmatched to any gene: 6. This CDR3 has 15 residues. CDR1 and CDR2 (germline): SGHTA, FQGTGA. DNA of the CDR3: TGTGCCAGCAGCTTTCGCGGGAGTCGGTACAATGAGCAGTTCTTC. This sequence encodes CASSFRGSRYNEQFF.

This rearrangement joins TRBV28 to TRBJ2-7; 9 positions agree with TRBD2. The junction had 11 bases not matched to a gene; V was cut back by 8 bases and J by 6 bases. This CDR3 is 14 amino acids long. Germline CDR1 MDHEN, CDR2 SYDVKM. CDR3 coding DNA: TGTGCCAGCCAGGAAGGCGGGAGGGTTGGCGAGCAGTACTTC. Protein product: CASQEGGRVGEQYF.

V and J are TRBV6-5 and TRBJ2-1; 13 nucleotides line up with TRBD2. In germline, CDR1 is MNHEY, CDR2 SVGAGI. V shed 9 bases, J shed 11 bases, and the junction held 7 bases outside the gene matches. The CDR3 runs 13 residues. The DNA of the CDR3 is TGTGCCAGTTCTCCGGGACTAGCGGGACAGCAGTTCTTC. Translation gives CASSPGLAGQQFF.

The rearrangement joins TRBV9 to TRBJ2-2; 9 bases match TRBD1. V gave up 3 bases and J gave up 3 bases; unmatched junction bases: 9. The germline gives CDR1 SGDLS, CDR2 YYNGEE. The CDR3 spans 17 residues. Written as DNA, the CDR3 is TGTGCCAGCAGCGCATTACAGGGGGCAGCGTACACCGGGGAGCTGTTTTTT. This codes for CASSALQGAAYTGELFF.

The J gene is TRBJ2-1, the V gene TRBV9, with 10 bases lining up with TRBD1. Germline CDR1 SGDLS, CDR2 YYNGEE. CDR3 length: 15 amino acids. V lost 4 bases and J lost 12; bases outside the gene matches: 13. CDR3 in DNA: TGTGCCAGCAGCCAAGACAGGGGGCGAACAAGTGGGCAGTTCTTC. This gives the protein CASSQDRGRTSGQFF.

The V call is TRBV29-1, the J call TRBJ1-2, with 7 positions matching TRBD1. The CDR3 consists of 14 residues. Germline V CDR1 and CDR2: SQVTM, ANQGSEA. Trimming removed 4 bases from V and 6 bases from J; junction bases left unmatched: 11. Written as DNA, the CDR3 is TGCAGCGTTGCCAAGACGACAGGGCAGGATGGCTACACCTTC. Its translation: CSVAKTTGQDGYTF.

This rearrangement joins TRBV29-1 to TRBJ2-2; TRBD1 aligns across 9 bases. Per the germline V gene, CDR1 is SQVTM and CDR2 is ANQGSEA. The CDR3 spans 13 residues. Losses at the gene ends were 7 bases for V and 4 bases for J; bases not matched to a gene: 4. The CDR3 nucleotides read TGCAGCGCCACAGGGGGCCTCACCGGGGAGCTGTTTTTT. Its translation is CSATGGLTGELFF.

The chain uses TRBV11-3 and TRBJ2-7; 8 nucleotides line up with TRBD1. This CDR3 comprises 14 residues. Germline V gene lookup returns CDR1 SGHNT and CDR2 YENEEA. J lost 5 bases, V lost 4 bases, and 7 bases had no gene match. In DNA, the CDR3 is TGTGCCAGCAGCTCAGGACAGGGCGAAGACGAGCAGTACTTC. Translating it yields CASSSGQGEDEQYF.

The chain couples TRBV30 to TRBJ1-3, with D possibly matching TRBD1 (6 bases). V lost 0 bases, J lost 2 bases, and 11 bases lay in between. Germline CDR1 is GTSNPN and CDR2 is SVGIG (reference sequence). This CDR3 has 15 residues. CDR3 amino acids: CAWSVRGAAGNTIYF. In DNA, the CDR3 is TGTGCCTGGAGTGTACGGGGGGCAGCTGGAAACACCATATATTTT.

This chain links TRBV28 with TRBJ2-3, with 7 bases matching TRBD2. CDR1 and CDR2 from the germline V gene are MDHEN and SYDVKM. The trim removed 3 bases at V and 4 bases at J, leaving 4 bases unmatched. The CDR3 sequence is 14 residues long. CDR3 region: CASSLGGYADTQYF. DNA for the CDR3: TGTGCCAGCAGTTTGGGGGGGTACGCAGATACGCAGTATTTT.

This chain links TRBV5-4 with TRBJ2-3; TRBD2 matches 8 bases. The CDR3 is 16 residues long. Germline loops: CDR1 SGHNT, CDR2 YYREEE (reference sequence). J was trimmed by 1 base and V by 4 bases; bases with no gene match: 8. CDR3 nucleotides: TGTGCCAGCAGCCGACCGGAACTAGCGGGCACAGATACGCAGTATTTT. Encoded protein: CASSRPELAGTDTQYF.

This rearrangement joins TRBV4-3 to TRBJ2-7, with 8 bases identical to TRBD2. This CDR3 is built from 14 residues. V lost 6 bases, J lost 1 base, and 5 bases stayed unmatched. Per the germline V gene, CDR1 is LGHNA and CDR2 is YSLEER. Here the CDR3 reads CASRPSGGSYEQYF. The CDR3 bases are TGCGCCAGCAGACCGAGCGGGGGTTCCTACGAGCAGTACTTC.

The V gene is TRBV5-5, the J gene TRBJ1-2, with 10 bases that match TRBD1. Unmatched junction bases numbered 1, after V lost 0 bases and J lost 5 bases. This CDR3 comprises 14 residues. Germline assignment: CDR1 SGHKS and CDR2 YYEKEE (reference sequence). CDR3 loop: CASSLGGQGYGYTF. The DNA of the CDR3 is TGTGCCAGCAGCTTGGGGGGACAGGGGTATGGCTACACCTTC.

The genes are TRBV4-2 and TRBJ2-7, with 8 bases aligning to TRBD1. The CDR3 covers 16 residues. In germline, CDR1 is LGHNA, CDR2 YNFKEQ. Germline trimming cut 1 base from V and 3 bases from J; bases unmatched to any gene: 8. This chain's CDR3 is CASSQVMGTGGYEQYF. DNA of the CDR3: TGTGCCAGCAGCCAAGTGATGGGAACAGGGGGCTACGAGCAGTACTTC.

This chain uses TRBV5-1 with TRBJ1-2, with a possible D match to TRBD1 (6 bases). The CDR3 has 13 residues. The V end was cut by 0 bases, the J end by 5 bases, with 8 bases between. The germline V gene encodes CDR1 SGHRS and CDR2 YFSETQ. The CDR3 DNA reads TGCGCCAGCAGCTTGGGGACAGAATATGGCTACACCTTC. It encodes CASSLGTEYGYTF.

V is TRBV30 and J is TRBJ2-4; the match to TRBD2 covers 8 bases. Germline V gives CDR1 GTSNPN, CDR2 SVGIG (reference sequence). This CDR3 spans 14 amino acids. V shed 4 bases and J 3 bases; nucleotides not matched to a gene: 5. For the CDR3, the DNA is TGTGCCTGGAACGGGGGGGCGGGCAAAAACATTCAGTACTTC. Its translation is CAWNGGAGKNIQYF.

The chain employs TRBV5-4 and TRBJ1-1, with no clear D. CDR3 size: 13 residues. V was clipped by 4 bases and J by 1 base, with 8 bases between them. Germline values: CDR1 SGHNT, CDR2 YYREEE (reference sequence). The CDR3 loop is CASSNSKNTEAFF. The CDR3 DNA reads as TGTGCCAGCAGCAACTCGAAGAACACTGAAGCTTTCTTT.

There are a few counts of this clone. CDR3 residues: CASSPRPSGGTEAFF. CDR3 sequence (DNA): TGTGCCAGCAGCCCCCGACCCTCCGGGGGCACTGAAGCTTTCTTT. The rearrangement joins TRBV9 to TRBJ1-1, with D possibly TRBD1 on 5 matching bases. The CDR3 totals 15 residues. The germline V gene encodes CDR1 SGDLS and CDR2 YYNGEE. V lost 4 bases and J lost 4, with 17 bases in between.